This T cell receptor (beta chain) derives from a study of PD-1 blockade in classical Hodgkin lymphoma. The table came from immunoSEQ multiplex PCR; TCRdb's copy has only in-frame clones and leaves some out. The sample consists of approximately 52,000 clones, 73% of them appearing once. The CDR3 runs 14 residues. Germline CDR1 SGHVS, CDR2 FQNEAQ. Trimming cost V 3 bases and J 1 base, with 7 bases left between them. Relapse after autologous stem cell transplantation occurred in every patient, and brentuximab vedotin exposure varied. Best responses fell into complete response, partial response or progressive disease. Regarding this clone: Its target is unknown.

Whole-study findings and limits: A significant rise in TCR diversity was seen by C4D1 for CD4+ cells but not for CD8+ cells. Whoever responded completely had baseline diversity much like that seen in newly diagnosed patients.

The material was peripheral blood mononuclear cells (PBMCs), obtained before the second cycle of nivolumab. This TCR was recovered from a human donor with classical Hodgkin lymphoma. The gene calls are TRBV7-8 and TRBJ1-5, with D possibly matching TRBD1 (6 bases). CDR3 nucleotide sequence: TGTGCCAGCAGCTTCACAGGGAGCAATCAGCCCCAGCATTTT. As protein: CASSFTGSNQPQHF.